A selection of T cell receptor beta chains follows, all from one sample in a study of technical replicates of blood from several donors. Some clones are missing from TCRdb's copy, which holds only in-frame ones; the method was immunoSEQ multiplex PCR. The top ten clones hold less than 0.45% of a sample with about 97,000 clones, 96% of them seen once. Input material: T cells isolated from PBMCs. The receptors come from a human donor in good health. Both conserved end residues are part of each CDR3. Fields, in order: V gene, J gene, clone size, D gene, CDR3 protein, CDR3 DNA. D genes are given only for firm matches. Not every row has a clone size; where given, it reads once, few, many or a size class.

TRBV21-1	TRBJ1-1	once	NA	CASSIILRNRDEQNTEAFF	TGTGCCAGCAGCATCATTTTACGCAACAGGGACGAACAAAACACTGAAGCTTTCTTT
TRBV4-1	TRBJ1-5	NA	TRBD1	CASSQVGRVGGGNQPQHF	TGCGCCAGCAGCCAAGTGGGAAGAGTAGGGGGCGGCAATCAGCCCCAGCATTTT
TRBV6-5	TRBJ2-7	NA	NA	CASRGTLGEQYF	TGTGCCAGCAGGGGGACATTAGGGGAGCAGTACTTC
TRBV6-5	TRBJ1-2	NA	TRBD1	CASSYAKQGAAGYTF	TGTGCCAGCAGTTACGCGAAACAGGGGGCGGCTGGCTACACCTTC
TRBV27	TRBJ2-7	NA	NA	CASSRELSYEQYF	TGTGCCAGCAGTCGGGAACTCTCCTACGAGCAGTACTTC
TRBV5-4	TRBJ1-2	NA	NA	CASSGEGRSYYGYTF	TGTGCCAGCAGCGGGGAGGGACGGTCGTACTATGGCTACACCTTC
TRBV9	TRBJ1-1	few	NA	CASSVVGGNTEAFF	TGTGCCAGCAGCGTAGTCGGGGGGAACACTGAAGCTTTCTTT
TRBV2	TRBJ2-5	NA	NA	CASIVPGVETQYF	TGTGCCAGCATAGTCCCGGGAGTAGAGACCCAGTACTTC
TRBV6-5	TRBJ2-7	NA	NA	CASSLGGDNYEQYF	TGTGCCAGCAGCCTCGGCGGGGATAACTACGAGCAGTACTTC
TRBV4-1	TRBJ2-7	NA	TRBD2	CASSQGTSDEQYF	TGCGCCAGCAGCCAGGGGACTAGCGACGAGCAGTACTTC
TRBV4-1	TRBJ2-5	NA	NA	CASSQVVTAWEETQYF	TGCGCCAGCAGCCAAGTTGTCACAGCTTGGGAAGAGACCCAGTACTTC
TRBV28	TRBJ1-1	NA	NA	CASSPSTGWDTEAFF	TGTGCCAGCAGTCCAAGCACAGGGTGGGACACTGAAGCTTTCTTT
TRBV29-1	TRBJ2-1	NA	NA	CSVDFGGGNEQFF	TGCAGCGTTGACTTCGGGGGAGGAAATGAGCAGTTCTTC
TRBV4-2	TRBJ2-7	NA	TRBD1	CASSQAPGQPYEQYF	TGTGCCAGCAGCCAAGCTCCGGGACAGCCCTACGAGCAGTACTTC